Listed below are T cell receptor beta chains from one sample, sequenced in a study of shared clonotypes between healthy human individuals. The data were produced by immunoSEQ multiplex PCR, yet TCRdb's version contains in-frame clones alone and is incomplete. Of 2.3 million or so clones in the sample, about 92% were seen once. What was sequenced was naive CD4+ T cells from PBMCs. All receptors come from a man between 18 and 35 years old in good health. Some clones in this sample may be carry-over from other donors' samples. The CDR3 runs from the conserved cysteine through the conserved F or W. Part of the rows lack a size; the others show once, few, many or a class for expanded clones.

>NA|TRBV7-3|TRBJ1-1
CASSSAGANTEAFF
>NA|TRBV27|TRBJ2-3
CASSLMDVRTGLAGYTDTQYF
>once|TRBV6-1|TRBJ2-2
CASSDLRGWAGELFF
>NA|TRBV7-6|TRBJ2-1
CASSSRAESEQFF
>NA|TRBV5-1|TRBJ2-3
CASSLPTSGRGTDTQYF
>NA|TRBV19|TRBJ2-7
CASSMALPSYEQYF
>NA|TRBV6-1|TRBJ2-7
CASRPDNPYEQYF
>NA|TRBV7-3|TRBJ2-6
CASSLTRSGANVLTF
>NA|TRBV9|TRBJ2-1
CASSVSGKIYNEQFF
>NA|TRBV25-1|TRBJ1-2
CASTTTGLYGYTF
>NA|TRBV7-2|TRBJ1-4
CASRLRGNLDEKLFF
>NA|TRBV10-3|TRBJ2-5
CAISVNSGQETQYF
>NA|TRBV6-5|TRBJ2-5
CASSSGQGRRETQYF
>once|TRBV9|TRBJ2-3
CASSVGLTDTQYF
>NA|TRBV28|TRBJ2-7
CASSGITGHFYEQYF
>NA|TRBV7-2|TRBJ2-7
CASSRQGSYEQYF
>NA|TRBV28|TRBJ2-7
CASSIPGYEQYF
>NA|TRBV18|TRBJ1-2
CASSPSRQISYGYTF
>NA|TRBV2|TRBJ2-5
CASSEARETQYF
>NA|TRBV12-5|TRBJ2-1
CASGLATGTGTAEQFF
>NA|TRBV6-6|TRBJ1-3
CASSGPGNTIYF
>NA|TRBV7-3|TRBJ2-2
CASSHPPGELFF
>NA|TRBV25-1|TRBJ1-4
CATSEGALQKLFF
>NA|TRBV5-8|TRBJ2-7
CASSPRRIYEQYF
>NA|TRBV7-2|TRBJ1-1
CASSLGVATEAFF
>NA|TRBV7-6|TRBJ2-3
CASSLGGLAGGRDTQYF
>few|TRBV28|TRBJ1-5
CASSLPAQPQHF
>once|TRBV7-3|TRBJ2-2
CASSLTGTAGPNTGELFF
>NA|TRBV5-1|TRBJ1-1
CASSKMSGTEAFF
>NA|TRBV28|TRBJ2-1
CASSATGTTRQFF
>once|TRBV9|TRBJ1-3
CASSVEGFGNTIYF
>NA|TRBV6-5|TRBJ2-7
CASSLQRRDYEQYF
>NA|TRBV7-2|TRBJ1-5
CASSLVGARGDQPQHF
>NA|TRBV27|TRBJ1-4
CASSPTPFPGQNEKLFF
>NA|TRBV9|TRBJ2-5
CASSVATTGSTQETQYF
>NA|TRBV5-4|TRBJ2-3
CASSPQKDTQYF
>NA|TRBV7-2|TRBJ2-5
CASSSRTSAQETQYF